This is a list of T cell receptor beta chains from one sample in a study of blood T cell repertoires in COVID-19. The repertoire was sequenced with immunoSEQ multiplex PCR; TCRdb's copy has only in-frame clones and lacks some. The sample includes some 490,000 clones, approximately 86% seen only once; the top ten take under 9.5%. Specimen: PBMCs or T cells enriched from blood (not recorded which). The receptors come from a woman in her sixties or seventies who had recovered from COVID-19. Each CDR3 is given with its conserved first and last residue. D genes are given only for firm matches. Clone size is shown for a subset of rows, as once, few, many or a class of expanded clone.

clone size	V gene	J gene	D gene	CDR3 DNA	CDR3 protein
-	TRBV7-8	TRBJ1-5	TRBD1	TGTGCCAGCAGCTTAGCCCCCGGGACAGGGGGCCGTCAGCCCCAGCATTTT	CASSLAPGTGGRQPQHF
once	TRBV11-2	TRBJ2-1	TRBD1	TGTGCCAGCAGCTTAGGGACAGGGGGTTATGAGCAGTTCTTC	CASSLGTGGYEQFF
-	TRBV6-5	TRBJ1-5	-	TGTGCCAGCGGGAGAAGCAATCAGCCCCAGCATTTT	CASGRSNQPQHF
-	TRBV25-1	TRBJ1-4	TRBD1	TGTGCCAGCAGTGAGACAGGGGTCAATGAAAAACTGTTTTTT	CASSETGVNEKLFF
-	TRBV10-3	TRBJ1-2	-	TGTGCCATCAATTACGGGGACACGAACTATGGCTACACCTTC	CAINYGDTNYGYTF
-	TRBV7-9	TRBJ1-1	-	TGTGCCAGCAGCTCGACCGAGGACACTGAAGCTTTCTTT	CASSSTEDTEAFF
-	TRBV19	TRBJ2-1	TRBD2	TGTGCCAGTAGTTCCGGACTAGCGGGGGGGTACAATGAGCAGTTCTTC	CASSSGLAGGYNEQFF
-	TRBV12-3/TRBV12-4	TRBJ2-7	-	TGTGCCAGCAGGTCCGAGGCTGACGAGCAGTACTTC	CASRSEADEQYF
once	TRBV12-3/TRBV12-4	TRBJ1-1	TRBD1	TGTGCCAGCAGTTCAGGGGGAGGTACTGAAGCTTTCTTT	CASSSGGGTEAFF
-	TRBV10-3	TRBJ1-5	TRBD1	TGTGCCATCAGGGGGGACAGGGCTCAGCCCCAGCATTTT	CAIRGDRAQPQHF
-	TRBV30	TRBJ2-7	-	TGTGCCTGGAGTCGTGCGACGGGTGAGCAGTACTTC	CAWSRATGEQYF
-	TRBV5-1	TRBJ1-6	TRBD1	TGCGCCAGCAGCTTGAACCCTCAGGCAGGGGGCAATTCACCCCTCCACTTT	CASSLNPQAGGNSPLHF
few	TRBV7-2	TRBJ2-2	TRBD2	TGTGCCAGCAGCCCCCAAGCGGGGGGTGGCACCGGGGAGCTGTTTTTT	CASSPQAGGGTGELFF
-	TRBV9	TRBJ2-1	-	TGTGCCAGCAGCGTAGGTGGGCGGGGATACAATGAGCAGTTCTTC	CASSVGGRGYNEQFF
-	TRBV27	TRBJ2-1	-	TGTGCCAGCAGTTTTTTTGCCCAGGGCCTTTACAATGAGCAGTTCTTC	CASSFFAQGLYNEQFF
-	TRBV7-9	TRBJ1-2	TRBD1	TGTGCCAGCAGCAGAGGACAGGGCAGTCCTTTCTATGGCTACACCTTC	CASSRGQGSPFYGYTF
-	TRBV24-1	TRBJ2-2	-	TGTGCCACCAGTGCCCAGGGGAGGGACACCGGGGAGCTGTTTTTT	CATSAQGRDTGELFF
-	TRBV5-5	TRBJ2-3	-	TGTGCCAGCAGCTCACGTCAGGGGAGCGGCACAGATACGCAGTATTTT	CASSSRQGSGTDTQYF
-	TRBV4-2	TRBJ1-2	-	TGTGCCAGCAGCCAAGAGGGGGGTATAGCTAACTATGGCTACACCTTC	CASSQEGGIANYGYTF
few	TRBV7-9	TRBJ1-2	-	TGTGCCAGCAGCTTAGCCTTAGGGACAAGTTATGGCTACACCTTC	CASSLALGTSYGYTF
-	TRBV5-6	TRBJ1-5	TRBD1	TGTGCCAGCTCTTGGACAGGGGGCTCTCATAGCAATCAGCCCCAGCATTTT	CASSWTGGSHSNQPQHF
-	TRBV29-1	TRBJ1-6	TRBD1	TGCAGCGCTCCGGACAGGGGAAATTCACCCCTCCACTTT	CSAPDRGNSPLHF
-	TRBV11-3	TRBJ1-1	TRBD1	TGTGCCAGCACCTACAGGGGTTCGTTTCAGACTGAAGCTTTCTTT	CASTYRGSFQTEAFF
-	TRBV7-9	TRBJ1-6	-	TGTGCCAGCAGCCAACCTAGTTCACCCCTCCACTTT	CASSQPSSPLHF
-	TRBV18	TRBJ2-1	TRBD1	TGTGCCAGCTCACTCGGGACAGGGGGGTACAATGAGCAGTTCTTC	CASSLGTGGYNEQFF
-	TRBV12-3/TRBV12-4	TRBJ1-2	-	TGTGCCAGCAGTTTTGCCGGGAGAGAAGGCTACACCTTC	CASSFAGREGYTF
-	TRBV13	TRBJ1-2	TRBD1	TGTGCCAGCCTAGACAGGGGCTATGGCTACACCTTC	CASLDRGYGYTF
-	TRBV24-1	TRBJ1-2	-	TGTGCCACCAGTGATGGTGGGCGCCGAGGCTACACCTTC	CATSDGGRRGYTF
-	TRBV15	TRBJ2-3	TRBD2	TGTGCCACCAGCAGTTGGGGGGGAGGCACAGATACGCAGTATTTT	CATSSWGGGTDTQYF
-	TRBV2	TRBJ1-6	-	TGTGCCAGCAGTGAGAACCCGGACATTTTTCCCCTCCACTTT	CASSENPDIFPLHF
-	TRBV11-3	TRBJ1-3	-	TGTGCCAGCAGCTTAGAGGCAGTCTCTGGAAACACCATATATTTT	CASSLEAVSGNTIYF
once	TRBV3-1/TRBV3-2	TRBJ1-1	-	TGTGCCAGCAGCCACGGGGACACTGAAGCTTTCTTT	CASSHGDTEAFF
-	TRBV5-6	TRBJ2-1	TRBD1	TGTGCCAGCAGCTTGTACAGGGGAAATGAGCAGTTCTTC	CASSLYRGNEQFF
-	TRBV5-6	TRBJ1-1	TRBD1	TGTGCCAGCAGCCGGACCCCCGGGACAGGGAATACTGAAGCTTTCTTT	CASSRTPGTGNTEAFF
-	TRBV11-3	TRBJ2-1	TRBD2	TGTGCCAGCAGCTTCTCCGCGGGGGGTAATGAGCAGTTCTTC	CASSFSAGGNEQFF
-	TRBV7-2	TRBJ1-6	TRBD1	TGTGCCAGCAGCGGTCGGACAGGGGGGGATAATTCACCCCTCCACTTT	CASSGRTGGDNSPLHF
-	TRBV9	TRBJ2-1	TRBD2	TGTGCCAGCAGCGTAGAAGGGCTAGCGGGGGTCTATGAGCAGTTCTTC	CASSVEGLAGVYEQFF
-	TRBV20-1	TRBJ2-2	TRBD1	TGCAGTGCTAGTAGGTCACAGGGGGCGTGGACCGGGGAGCTGTTTTTT	CSASRSQGAWTGELFF
-	TRBV11-2	TRBJ1-2	-	TGTGCCAGCAGCTTGCCCCCAGGGGACTATGGCTACACCTTC	CASSLPPGDYGYTF
-	TRBV10-3	TRBJ1-2	-	TGTGCCATGGCCGACAGAGATAACTATGGCTACACCTTC	CAMADRDNYGYTF
-	TRBV28	TRBJ1-4	-	TGTGCCGTCCGGGACTTAAGGGAAAAACTGTTTTTT	CAVRDLREKLFF
once	TRBV27	TRBJ2-1	-	TGTGCCAGCAGTTTGGGGCTGTACAATGAGCAGTTCTTC	CASSLGLYNEQFF
-	TRBV30	TRBJ1-4	TRBD1	TGTGCCTGGAGTCCCGGACAGGCGAAGAATGAAAAACTGTTTTTT	CAWSPGQAKNEKLFF
-	TRBV11-2	TRBJ1-1	TRBD1	TGTGCCAGCAGCTTGTGGGGACAGGGCGGGGGCACTGAAGCTTTCTTT	CASSLWGQGGGTEAFF